These 8 T cell receptor beta chains were sequenced from one sample in a study of cytomegalovirus exposure and HLA in healthy donors. A multiplex PCR was run with 60 Vbeta primers and 13 Jbeta primers. Using immunoSEQ multiplex PCR, the repertoire was profiled, and TCRdb retains in-frame clones only, with some absent. The sample carries over 75,000 clones, 78% recorded once. The material sequenced was PBMCs. Receptor source: a woman in her sixties or seventies in good health and CMV-seronegative.

The CDR3 loop is CASSADSNPGTQYF. CDR3 sequence (DNA): TGTGCCAGCAGCGCTGATTCAAACCCAGGGACCCAGTACTTC. This sequence joins TRBV11-2 and TRBJ2-5; D not resolved. Germline assignment: CDR1 SGHAT and CDR2 FQNNGV. Between the trimmed V and J ends, which lost 5 bases and 7 bases, there was a span of 17 bases. The CDR3 totals 14 residues.

The chain recombines TRBV5-1 with TRBJ1-4; perhaps TRBD1 as D (5 bases). The CDR3 spans 16 residues. Trimming left V 5 bases short and J 8 bases short, with 22 bases between. Per the germline V gene, CDR1 is SGHRS and CDR2 is YFSETQ. The CDR3 loop is CASSVSLVGVGEKLFF. CDR3 nucleotides: TGCGCCAGCAGTGTAAGCCTTGTAGGGGTAGGAGAAAAACTGTTTTTT.

This sequence joins TRBV10-2 and TRBJ2-7, with D possibly being TRBD2 (5 bases). Trimming shortened V by 0 bases and J by 3 bases, and 6 bases separated the two germline ends. The germline V gene encodes CDR1 WSHSY and CDR2 SAAADI. The CDR3 has 13 amino acids. The CDR3 region is CASSESRVYEQYF. The CDR3 region has the DNA TGCGCCAGCAGTGAGTCGAGGGTCTACGAGCAGTACTTC.

This clone showed up just a few times. V usage is TRBV6-5 and J usage is TRBJ2-1; 9 bases match TRBD2. The V gene end was trimmed by 6 bases and the J gene end by 2 bases; junction bases not matched to a gene: 5. This CDR3 is 15 amino acids long. Per germline, CDR1 MNHEY and CDR2 SVGAGI. The CDR3 loop reads CASSRGGAAYNEQFF. The CDR3 region has the DNA TGTGCCAGCAGCCGCGGGGGGGCGGCCTACAATGAGCAGTTCTTC.

The J gene is TRBJ2-3, the V gene TRBV2; tentative D call: TRBD1 (5 bases). Germline V gene sequence: CDR1 SNHLY, CDR2 FYNNEI. The CDR3 is 13 residues long. V was cut by 6 bases and J by 1 base, with 8 bases left in between. CDR3 sequence reads: CASRLGRTDTQYF. In DNA, the CDR3 is TGTGCCAGCAGATTGGGGCGCACAGATACGCAGTATTTT.

The V call is TRBV9, the J call TRBJ2-1; 15 nucleotides align to TRBD2. The CDR3 loop spans 22 amino acids. Trimming at V came to 0 bases and at J to 2 bases, leaving 15 bases not matched to a gene. CDR1 is SGDLS, CDR2 YYNGEE, per germline. The CDR3 spells CASSVGDGVGRTSGRAYNEQFF. In DNA form, the CDR3 reads TGTGCCAGCAGCGTAGGGGATGGGGTCGGGCGGACTAGCGGGAGGGCCTACAATGAGCAGTTCTTC.

This chain uses TRBV7-6 with TRBJ2-5; D may be TRBD1 (6 bases). V shed 5 bases and J shed 2 bases, with 15 bases lying between them. This CDR3 is built from 15 residues. CDR1 is SGHVS and CDR2 is FNYEAQ in the germline V gene. This CDR3 reads CASSPNGQRQETQYF. CDR3 DNA: TGTGCCAGCAGCCCCAATGGACAGCGTCAAGAGACCCAGTACTTC.

This clone was found a few times. The V call is TRBV19, the J call TRBJ1-5, with TRBD1 as a possible D gene (6 bases). CDR1 LNHDA and CDR2 SQIVND come from the germline V gene (reference sequence). The ends were cut back, 6 bases at V and 3 bases at J, with 12 bases in the middle. CDR3 length: 14 residues. The CDR3 sequence: CASRTGTLNQPQHF. The DNA of the CDR3 is TGTGCCAGTAGAACCGGGACACTCAATCAGCCCCAGCATTTT.